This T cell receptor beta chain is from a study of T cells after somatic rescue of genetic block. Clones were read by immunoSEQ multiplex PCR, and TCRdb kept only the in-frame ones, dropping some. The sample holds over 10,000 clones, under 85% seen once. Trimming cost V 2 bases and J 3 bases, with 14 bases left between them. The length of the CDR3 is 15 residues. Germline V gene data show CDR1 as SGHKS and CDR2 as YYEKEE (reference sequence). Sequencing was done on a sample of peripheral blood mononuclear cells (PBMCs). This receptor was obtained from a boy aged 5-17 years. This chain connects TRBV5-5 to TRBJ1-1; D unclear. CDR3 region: CASSLLYPKDTEAFF. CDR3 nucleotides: TGTGCCAGCAGCTTACTTTATCCCAAGGACACTGAAGCTTTCTTT.